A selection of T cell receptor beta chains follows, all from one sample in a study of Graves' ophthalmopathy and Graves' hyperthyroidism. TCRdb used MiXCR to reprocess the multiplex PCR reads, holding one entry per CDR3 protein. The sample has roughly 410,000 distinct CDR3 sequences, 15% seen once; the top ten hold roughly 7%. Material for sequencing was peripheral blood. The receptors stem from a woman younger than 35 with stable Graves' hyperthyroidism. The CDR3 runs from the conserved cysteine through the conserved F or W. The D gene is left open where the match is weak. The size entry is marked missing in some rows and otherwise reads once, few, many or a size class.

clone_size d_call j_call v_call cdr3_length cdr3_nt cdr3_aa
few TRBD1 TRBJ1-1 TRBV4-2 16 TGTGCCAGCAGCCCGTGGACCGGGACAGAGAACACTGAAGCTTTCTTT CASSPWTGTENTEAFF
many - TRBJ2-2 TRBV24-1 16 TGTGCCACCAGTGAAACGGGACAACCGAACACCGGGGAGCTGTTTTTT CATSETGQPNTGELFF
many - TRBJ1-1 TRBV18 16 TGTGCCAGCTCACCAACGAGGACAGTTGGGCGGGAAGGGGCTTTCTTT CASSPTRTVGREGAFF
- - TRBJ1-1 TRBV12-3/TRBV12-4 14 TGTGCCAGCAGCCCTGCCGGGGGGTACACTGAAGCTTTCTTT CASSPAGGYTEAFF
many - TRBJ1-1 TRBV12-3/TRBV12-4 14 TGTGCCAGCAGTTTAGCGGAGGCGAACACTGAAGCTTTCTTT CASSLAEANTEAFF
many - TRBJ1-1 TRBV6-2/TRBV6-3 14 TGTGCCAGCAGTTACTCGAATGTGAACACTGAAGCTTTCTTT CASSYSNVNTEAFF
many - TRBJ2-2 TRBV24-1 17 TGTGCCACCAGTGATTTGCGGGGACACCGGAACACCGGGGAGCTGTTTTTT CATSDLRGHRNTGELFF
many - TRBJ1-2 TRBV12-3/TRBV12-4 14 TGTGCCAGCAGTTTACTCGCGGGAAACTATGGCTACACCTTC CASSLLAGNYGYTF
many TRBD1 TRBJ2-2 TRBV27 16 TGTGCCAGCAGTTTCCACAGGGGATCGAACACCGGGGAGCTGTTTTTT CASSFHRGSNTGELFF
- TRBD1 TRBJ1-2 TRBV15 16 TGTGCCACCAGCGGCGGTGGGGTGCAGGGGGCCCATGGCTACACCTTC CATSGGGVQGAHGYTF
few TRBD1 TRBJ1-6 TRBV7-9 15 TGTGCCAGCAGCTTAGGGGGGACAGGGAATTCACCCCTCCACTTT CASSLGGTGNSPLHF
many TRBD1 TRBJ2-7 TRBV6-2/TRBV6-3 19 TGTGCCAGCAGTTACCCAGGTCCCGGGACAGGGAAGGACGTCTTCGAGCAGTATTTC CASSYPGPGTGKDVFEQYF
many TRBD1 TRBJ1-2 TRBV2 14 TGTGCCAGCAGTCCGGGACAGGGTATCGATGGCTACACCTTC CASSPGQGIDGYTF
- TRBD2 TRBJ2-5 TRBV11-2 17 TGTGCCAGCAGCTTACTGGGGACTAGCGGGATGGGGGAGACCCAGTACTTC CASSLLGTSGMGETQYF
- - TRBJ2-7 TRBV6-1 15 TGTGCCAGCAGTCCGGGGACGCATCCTCCCTACGAGCAGTACTTC CASSPGTHPPYEQYF
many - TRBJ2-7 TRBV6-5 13 TGTGCCAGCAGCCCCAAGGCTCTCTACGAGCAGTACTTC CASSPKALYEQYF
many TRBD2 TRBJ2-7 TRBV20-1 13 TGCAGTGCTAGACGTAGCGGGGGCCACGAGCAGTACTTC CSARRSGGHEQYF
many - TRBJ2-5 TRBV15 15 TGTGCCACCAGCAGAGATAGGGACAGCGGGGAGACCCAGTACTTC CATSRDRDSGETQYF
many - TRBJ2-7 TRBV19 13 TGTGCCAGTAGTCCGGCAAATAACTACGAGCAGTACTTC CASSPANNYEQYF
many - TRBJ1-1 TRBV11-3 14 TGTGCCAGCAGCCAGGACAGATTGAACACTGAAGCTTTCTTT CASSQDRLNTEAFF
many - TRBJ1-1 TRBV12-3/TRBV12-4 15 TGTGCCAGCAGGCCAGCGGGACCGACGAACACTGAAGCTTTCTTT CASRPAGPTNTEAFF
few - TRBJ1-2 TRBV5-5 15 TGTGCCAGCAGCTCGCCCCTACAGGGATGGAAGGGCTACACCTTC CASSSPLQGWKGYTF
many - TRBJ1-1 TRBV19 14 TGTGCCAGTAGACGAGGGGGTCCGAACACTGAAGCTTTCTTT CASRRGGPNTEAFF
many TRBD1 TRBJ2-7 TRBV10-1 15 TGCGCCAGCAGTGATGGGACAGGGAATTCACACGAGCAGTACTTC CASSDGTGNSHEQYF
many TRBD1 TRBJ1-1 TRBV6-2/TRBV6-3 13 TGTGCCAGCAGTTACTTGGACAGGGGGCAAGCTTTCTTT CASSYLDRGQAFF
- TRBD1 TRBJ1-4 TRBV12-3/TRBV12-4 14 TGTGCCAGCAGGCACCGGACAGGGGATGAAAAACTGTTTTTT CASRHRTGDEKLFF
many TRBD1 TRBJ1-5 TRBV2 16 TGTGCCAGCAGTGAAGGGGACAGGGTCAGGAATCAGCCCCAGCATTTT CASSEGDRVRNQPQHF
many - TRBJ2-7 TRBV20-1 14 TGCAGTGCTAGAGGAGGGGACGGAGCCTACGAGCAGTACTTC CSARGGDGAYEQYF
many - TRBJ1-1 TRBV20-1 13 TGCAGTGCTAGTGGGCCTGCCGTAACTGAAGCTTTCTTT CSASGPAVTEAFF
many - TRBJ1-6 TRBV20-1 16 TGCAGTGCCAGACGTGGGGGGAGCGCGTGGAATTCACCCCTCCACTTT CSARRGGSAWNSPLHF
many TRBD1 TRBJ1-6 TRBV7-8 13 TGTGCCAGCAGCCCGGACAGGGGCCAGGCCCTCCACTTT CASSPDRGQALHF
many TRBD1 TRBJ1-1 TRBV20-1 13 TGCAGTGGGGACAGGGGGGCTAACACTGAAGCTTTCTTT CSGDRGANTEAFF
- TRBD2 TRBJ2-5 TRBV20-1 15 TGCAGTGCTCAAGGACTAGCCGGTGTCCAAGAGACCCAGTACTTC CSAQGLAGVQETQYF
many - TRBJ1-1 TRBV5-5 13 TGTGCCAGCAGCTTGGAGTGGGGCACTGAAGCTTTCTTT CASSLEWGTEAFF
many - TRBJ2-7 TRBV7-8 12 TGTGCCAGCAGCTTAGAGGGGGGCGAGCAGTACTTC CASSLEGGEQYF
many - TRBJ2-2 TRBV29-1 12 TGCAGCGTACAGGGAGACACCGGGGAGCTGTTTTTT CSVQGDTGELFF
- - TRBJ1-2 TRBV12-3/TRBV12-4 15 TGTGCCAGCAGTTTAGGGCCCTCAGCTAACTATGGCTACACCTTC CASSLGPSANYGYTF
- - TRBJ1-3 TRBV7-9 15 TGTGCCAGCAGCTTAGCCGGGAGGATGTTGAACACCATATATTTT CASSLAGRMLNTIYF
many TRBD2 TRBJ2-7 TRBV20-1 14 TGCAGTGCGGGCGACTGGCGGGGGAGTTACGAGCAGTACTTC CSAGDWRGSYEQYF
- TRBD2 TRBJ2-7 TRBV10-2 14 TGCGCCAGCAATGTAGCGGGAGGGCCCTACGAGCAGTACTTC CASNVAGGPYEQYF
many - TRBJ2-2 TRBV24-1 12 TGTGCCACCAGTGATTTATCCGGGGAGCTGTTTTTT CATSDLSGELFF
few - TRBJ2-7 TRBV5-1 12 TGCGCCAGCAGCTTGGGCGGGGAGGAGCAGTACTTC CASSLGGEEQYF
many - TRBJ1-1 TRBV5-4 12 TGTGCCAGCAGCTGGGAGAACACTGAAGCTTTCTTT CASSWENTEAFF
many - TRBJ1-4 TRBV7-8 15 TGTGCCAGCAGCCCCGGAGGGGCCCTAGATGAAAAACTGTTTTTT CASSPGGALDEKLFF
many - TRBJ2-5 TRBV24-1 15 TGTGCCACCAGTGATGGGCCAGCCAACCAAGAGACCCAGTACTTC CATSDGPANQETQYF
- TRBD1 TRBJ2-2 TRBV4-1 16 TGCGCCAGCAGCGCACATGGGACAGGGAGAACCGGGGAGCTGTTTTTT CASSAHGTGRTGELFF
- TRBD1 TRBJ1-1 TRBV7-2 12 TGTGCAAACGACAGGGTTGACACTGAAGCTTTCTTT CANDRVDTEAFF
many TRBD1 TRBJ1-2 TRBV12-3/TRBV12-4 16 TGTGCCAGCACCTCCTCTCCTGGTACAGGGGGATATGGCTACACCTTC CASTSSPGTGGYGYTF
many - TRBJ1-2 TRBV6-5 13 TGTGCCAGCATTCCGGTCCTGGGCTATGGCTACACCTTC CASIPVLGYGYTF
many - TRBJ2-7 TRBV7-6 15 TGTGCCAGCAGCCCTAGGTTGGGGGGAACCTACGAGCAGTACTTC CASSPRLGGTYEQYF
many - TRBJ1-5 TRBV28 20 TGTGCCAGCAGAGCCCTCCCGGGCCCCTCGGGCGGGGGAAAAGATCAGCCCCAGCATTTT CASRALPGPSGGGKDQPQHF
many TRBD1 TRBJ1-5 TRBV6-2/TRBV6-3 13 TGTGCCAGTGCGGACAGGGGGAGGCAGCCCCAGCATTTT CASADRGRQPQHF
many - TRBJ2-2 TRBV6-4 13 TGTGCCAGCAGTGACTCACAGGCCGGGGAGCTGTTTTTT CASSDSQAGELFF
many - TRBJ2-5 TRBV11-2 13 TGTGCCAGCAGTCACAGGGTTCGGGAGACCCAGTACTTC CASSHRVRETQYF
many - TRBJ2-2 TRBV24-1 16 TGTGCCACCAGTGATTTGGAGAGTGGAAACACCGGGGAGCTGTTTTTT CATSDLESGNTGELFF
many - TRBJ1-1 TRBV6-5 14 TGTGCCAGCAGTTACTCGGGGGACTCCCCCTCGGCTTTCTTT CASSYSGDSPSAFF
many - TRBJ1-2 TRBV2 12 TGTGCCATCACGCTTGGAAGCTATGGCTACACCTTC CAITLGSYGYTF
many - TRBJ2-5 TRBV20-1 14 TGCAGTGCTAGAGCGGAGGGGGCCAAAGAGACCCAGTACTTC CSARAEGAKETQYF
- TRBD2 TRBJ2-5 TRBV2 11 TGTGCCAGCAGTGAAGCATCGCGGGGGACTTTC CASSEASRGTF